Given below is one T cell receptor (beta chain) in context. The antigen it binds to is not known. No base quality information exists; no much larger clone differs at one position. RNA was isolated from bulk, unsorted tissue, and RNA quality was assessed with a NanoDrop ND-1000 and an Agilent 2100. Newly diagnosed lung cancer patients without prior chemotherapy who had been admitted for thoracic surgery in China between August and November 2014 were enrolled as donors. Patients with previous radiotherapy or chemotherapy, or with another concurrent cancer, were excluded from the study. Pieces of surgical tissue measuring roughly 1-2.2 cm3 were kept in RNAlater solution and held at -80 degrees C until needed. The germline V gene encodes CDR1 MNHNS and CDR2 SASEGT. The junction carries 11 bases between V and J, which are trimmed by 3 bases and 8 bases respectively. The CDR3 numbers 13 residues from cysteine through phenylalanine. Of all the DNA, just the CDR3 is kept, 39 bases in frame from base 1.

Library construction relied on multiplex PCR. The run used an Illumina HiSeq 2500. TCRbeta libraries were constructed through three rounds of nested PCR with primers (Table S4) according to protocols modified from ARM-PCR. Before sequencing, PCR products in the 200-500 bp range were cut out of the gel and cleaned up using the QIAquick gel extraction kit. The study's processing was this. Reads were cleaned with Trimmomatic, merged with FLASH into complete CDR3 sequences, and assigned to V(D)J germline segments with MiTCR. Clonal diversity was computed as the inverse Simpson's index with VDJtools. In-frame sequences without a premature stop codon were defined as productive reads. TCRdb ran its own pipeline on the public reads, namely fastp trimming at Q25 and MiXCR clone calling, and kept in-frame beta chains. CDR3 protein duplicates are merged, each entry listing the most common genes and DNA. The V and J calls and clone size come from TCRdb's table, not from the authors' own analysis. For this sample there are about 200,000 distinct CDR3 sequences; around 70% appear just once. Clones ranked in the top ten supply around 25% of the sample.

This sample was taken from a study of tumor and adjacent non-tumor tissue in lung cancer (dated by TCRdb to the late 2010s). With respect to the entire study: By cancer type, the cohort comprised about 13 adenocarcinoma patients, a couple of squamous cell carcinoma patients and 1 small cell lung cancer patient. The roughly 15 enrolled patients, of whom approximately ten were men and 5 were women, were aged about 30 to 80 years and were diagnosed with TNM stage I to III disease. In total, sequencing yielded under 150 million productive TCRbeta reads, which works out to an average of approximately 4.1 million reads per sample. The study compared bulk TCRbeta repertoires from lung tumor tissue and matched distant non-tumor lung tissue of about 14 lung cancer patients. TCRbeta CDR3 sequencing was performed on about 30 paired specimens, with one tumor sample and one normal lung sample collected per patient. General findings and caveats noted by the study authors: In normal lung, the top 100 clones accounted for a significantly larger cumulative share of the repertoire than in tumor tissue. Neither the sequencing platform nor unique molecular identifiers are named or mentioned anywhere in the methods. Because peripheral blood was not sequenced, blood TCRbeta repertoires in the lung cancer patients of the study were not examined. With only about 16 patients in the cohort, the authors noted that larger samples and more detailed clinical data are needed. TCR diversity (inverse Simpson) was significantly higher in tumor than in normal lung tissue (431.37 vs 166.20, P = 0.0075, Mann-Whitney U test). Significantly higher TCR diversity was found in younger patients, and higher tumor TCR diversity was associated with shorter overall and disease-free survival.

The sequence was collected from a man in his fifties or sixties with non-small cell lung cancer. The rearrangement combines TRBV6-1 with TRBJ2-1; a tentative D match to TRBD2 spans 5 bases. The sample comprised lung tumor tissue. The CDR3 corresponds to CASSDTGNDEQFF. The DNA reads TGTGCCAGCAGTGATACCGGGAACGATGAGCAGTTCTTC.